A single sample is the source of the 32 T cell receptor beta chains below, sequenced in a study of blood T cells in healthy people across ages. Sample-barcoded 5' priming and a J-beta primer mix drove a second PCR of 7 to 11 cycles. TCRdb re-analysed the 5' RACE reads in MiXCR, keeping a single row per CDR3 protein. This table holds roughly 730,000 distinct CDR3 sequences, 56% found once. Sample: blood. Every receptor here comes from a man aged 40-50 years in good health.

V and J are TRBV24-1 and TRBJ2-1; TRBD1 matches at 11 bases. This CDR3 comprises 16 residues. The J segment lost 4 bases and the V segment lost 4 bases, leaving 5 bases of the junction unmatched. Per germline, CDR1 KGHDR and CDR2 SFDVKD. CDR3 sequence: CATSEIGQGAYNEQFF. The CDR3 DNA sequence: TGTGCCACCAGTGAGATCGGACAGGGGGCTTACAATGAGCAGTTCTTC.

The chain joins TRBV7-2 to TRBJ2-1; D unresolved. CDR3 length equals 14 residues. V gave up 5 bases and J gave up 3 bases, with 11 bases separating them. Per the germline V gene, CDR1 is SGHTA and CDR2 is FQGNSA. CDR3 nucleotides: TGTGCCAGCAGCCCTCAGCGTGACTACAATGAGCAGTTCTTC. This sequence encodes CASSPQRDYNEQFF.

CDR3 DNA sequence: TGTGCCAGCAGTTTAAGGCAGTCAGATACGCAGTATTTT. Encoded protein: CASSLRQSDTQYF. The V gene is TRBV12-3 or TRBV12-4, the J gene TRBJ2-3; no clear D. Trimming took off 2 bases at V and 4 bases at J, with 7 bases between the two ends. This CDR3 is built from 13 residues.

J is TRBJ1-1 and V is TRBV4-1, with D perhaps matching TRBD1 (5 bases). Germline loops: CDR1 MGHRA, CDR2 YSYEKL. The CDR3 extends over 15 amino acids. V gave up 4 bases and J gave up 0 bases, with 12 bases separating them. CDR3 nucleotides: TGCGCCAGCAGCCCCCTCGAGGGGATGAACACTGAAGCTTTCTTT. Protein sequence: CASSPLEGMNTEAFF.

V gene TRBV3-1 combines with J gene TRBJ2-6, with D possibly TRBD2 on 5 matching bases. The CDR3 contains 15 residues. V dropped 0 bases and J dropped 7 bases, with 10 bases sitting between them. Looked up from germline, CDR1 is LGHDT and CDR2 is YNNKEL (reference sequence). The CDR3 region has the DNA TGTGCCAGCAGCCAAGATGTTACGGGAGCCAACGTCCTGACTTTC. Protein: CASSQDVTGANVLTF.

The chain has TRBV4-2 and TRBJ2-1; maybe TRBD2 (6 bases). The germline CDR1 and CDR2 sequences are LGHNA and YNFKEQ. Trimming shortened V by 2 bases and J by 14 bases, and 19 bases separated the two germline ends. The CDR3 loop spans 14 amino acids. The CDR3 is CASSQSPLSGLKFF. The CDR3 nucleotides are TGTGCCAGCAGCCAATCGCCCCTTTCGGGACTGAAGTTCTTC.

The V and J genes are TRBV7-2 and TRBJ2-3; 9 nucleotides line up with TRBD2. The CDR3 extends over 14 amino acids. The germline V gene encodes CDR1 SGHTA and CDR2 FQGNSA. Trimming at V came to 5 bases and at J to 6 bases, leaving 6 bases not matched to a gene. CDR3 coding DNA: TGTGCCAGCAGCGTATTAGCGGGAGTTGATACGCAGTATTTT. Translation: CASSVLAGVDTQYF.

The chain couples TRBV20-1 to TRBJ2-7, with D possibly being TRBD1 (6 bases). Trimming took off 0 bases at V and 3 bases at J, with 12 bases between the two ends. This CDR3 is built from 14 residues. Germline CDR1 reads DFQATT; CDR2 reads SNEGSKA (reference sequence). This CDR3 is CSARDTIRGYEQYF. In nucleotides, the CDR3 is TGCAGTGCTAGAGATACGATCAGGGGCTACGAGCAGTACTTC.

V and J are TRBV4-2 and TRBJ2-5, with 8 bases identical to TRBD2. Trimming took 4 bases from V and 8 from J; bases not matched to a gene: 12. The CDR3 runs 15 residues. Germline lookup yields CDR1 LGHNA and CDR2 YNFKEQ. CDR3 sequence: CASSPGGAGSETQYF. CDR3 DNA sequence: TGTGCCAGCAGCCCCGGGGGGGCCGGCAGCGAAACCCAGTACTTC.

This chain links TRBV6-6 with TRBJ2-2; D may be TRBD1 or TRBD2 (5 bases each). The CDR3 is made up of 14 amino acids. Trimming left V 8 bases short and J 1 base short, with 11 bases between. Germline lookup yields CDR1 MNHNY and CDR2 SVGAGI (reference sequence). The CDR3 region is CASLGTLNTGELFF. CDR3 sequence (DNA): TGTGCCAGCTTGGGGACGCTGAACACCGGGGAGCTGTTTTTT.

This chain joins TRBV25-1 and TRBJ2-5; maybe TRBD2 (6 bases). Trimming stripped 0 bases from V and 1 base from J, with 9 bases between. The germline CDR1 and CDR2 sequences are MGHDK and SYGVNS. CDR3 length: 15 amino acids. CDR3 DNA: TGTGCCAGCAGTGAATATAACGGGGGCCAAGAGACCCAGTACTTC. It is translated as CASSEYNGGQETQYF.

There are a few counts of this clonotype. The chain joins TRBV7-9 to TRBJ2-1, with a tentative D call TRBD2 (5 bases). CDR3 length: 15 amino acids. Looked up from germline, CDR1 is SEHNR and CDR2 is FQNEAQ (reference sequence). V was cut by 5 bases and J by 7 bases, with 18 bases left in between. CDR3 nucleotide sequence: TGTGCCAGCAGCCCATTCCGCGGGTCGGGGAATGAGCAGTTCTTC. Its translation is CASSPFRGSGNEQFF.

Regarding this clonotype: An end of the junction does not agree with germline; a read error may underlie this. CDR3 DNA: TGTGCCGGCAGCGTAACTACCTCGAACACCGGGGAGCTGTTTTTT. Translated: CAGSVTTSNTGELFF. The chain is built from TRBV9 and TRBJ2-2; unclear D gene. Germline assignment: CDR1 SGDLS and CDR2 YYNGEE. This CDR3 has 15 residues.

The rearrangement links TRBV7-2 to TRBJ2-7, with 14 bases fitting TRBD2. The CDR3 loop spans 19 amino acids. V was clipped by 3 bases and J by 2 bases; unmatched bases: 12. From germline, CDR1 is SGHTA and CDR2 FQGNSA. The CDR3 loop is CASSFGVGTSGSRTYEQYF. The DNA of the CDR3 is TGTGCCAGCAGCTTTGGTGTGGGGACTAGCGGGAGTCGTACCTACGAGCAGTACTTC. Full variable domain (outside the CDR3, taken from reference TRBV7-2 and TRBJ2-7): GAGVSQSPSNKVTEKGKDVELRCDPISGHTALYWYRQSLGQGLEFLIYFQGNSAPDKSGLPSDRFSAERTGGSVSTLTIQRTQQEDSAVYLCASSFGVGTSGSRTYEQYFGPGTRLTVT.

There are a few counts of this clonotype. This sequence joins TRBV3-1 and TRBJ1-2; TRBD1 agrees at 7 bases. The CDR3 sequence is 14 residues long. Trimming removed 6 bases from V and 3 bases from J; junction bases left unmatched: 7. CDR1 and CDR2 from the germline V gene are LGHDT and YNNKEL (reference sequence). The CDR3 DNA sequence: TGTGCCAGCAGGGCACAGGGGAACCACTATGGCTACACCTTC. This gives the protein CASRAQGNHYGYTF.

The DNA for the CDR3 is TGTGCCATCAGCGATGGACGTAGCTACGAGCAGTACTTC. It specifies CAISDGRSYEQYF. V and J are TRBV10-3 and TRBJ2-7; no definite D call. The germline gives CDR1 ENHRY, CDR2 SYGVKD. Trimming cost V 6 bases and J 3 bases, with 12 bases left between them. This CDR3 is 13 amino acids long.

This clonotype was observed a handful of times. CDR3: CSVGLAGDEQYF. The CDR3 DNA is TGCAGCGTTGGACTAGCGGGAGACGAGCAGTACTTC. The V and J genes are TRBV29-1 and TRBJ2-5, with 12 bases fitting TRBD2. The end of the DNA aligns better with TRBJ2-7, so the J call may be wrong. CDR1 is SQVTM and CDR2 is ANQGSEA in the germline V gene. CDR3 length: 12 residues.

The rearrangement joins TRBV7-6 to TRBJ2-7; 10 bases fit TRBD2. The ends lost 0 bases at V and 2 bases at J; junction bases unmatched: 13. In germline, CDR1 is SGHVS, CDR2 FNYEAQ. This CDR3 contains 19 residues. The CDR3 is CASSLARGGSGRRTYEQYF. For the CDR3, the DNA is TGTGCCAGCAGCTTAGCTAGAGGCGGTAGCGGGAGGAGAACCTACGAGCAGTACTTC.

This clonotype has a handful of counts. The chain links TRBV3-1 to TRBJ2-1, with 9 nucleotides matching TRBD2. The CDR3 is 15 residues long. Germline loops: CDR1 LGHDT, CDR2 YNNKEL (reference sequence). V lost 0 bases and J lost 9; bases outside the gene matches: 6. CDR3 sequence (DNA): TGTGCCAGCAGCCAAGAGCCTAGCGGGGTGACTGAGCAGTTCTTC. It translates to CASSQEPSGVTEQFF.

This chain links TRBV24-1 with TRBJ1-2, with 7 bases fitting TRBD1. CDR1 and CDR2 (germline): KGHDR, SFDVKD. The junction had 8 bases not matched to a gene; V was cut back by 3 bases and J by 2 bases. The CDR3 is 16 residues long. CDR3 sequence (DNA): TGTGCCACCAGTGATGAGGACAGGCCAGGGAACTATGGCTACACCTTC. It is translated as CATSDEDRPGNYGYTF.

The chain has TRBV4-3 and TRBJ1-2, with D perhaps matching TRBD1 (5 bases). V was cut by 6 bases and J by 4 bases, with 15 bases left in between. The CDR3 length is 14 residues. Germline V gene lookup returns CDR1 LGHNA and CDR2 YSLEER. This CDR3 is CASSASAGSYGYTF. DNA of the CDR3: TGCGCCAGCAGTGCGTCGGCAGGGAGCTATGGCTACACCTTC.

This rearrangement joins TRBV20-1 to TRBJ2-1, with TRBD2 matching 8 bases. From germline, CDR1 is DFQATT and CDR2 SNEGSKA (reference sequence). Trimming cost V 1 base and J 4 bases; bases outside gene matches: 9. The CDR3 extends over 16 amino acids. CDR3 sequence (DNA): TGCAGTGCTAGAGTACCAGAGGGACTAGTGTACAATGAGCAGTTCTTC. Protein sequence: CSARVPEGLVYNEQFF.

V gene TRBV28 combines with J gene TRBJ1-6; D might be TRBD1 (6 bases). The CDR3 is 14 amino acids. Trimming removed 5 bases at V and 10 bases at J, with 15 bases between. The germline CDR1 and CDR2 sequences are MDHEN and SYDVKM. The CDR3 sequence is CASSLTGLWSPLHF. CDR3 nucleotides: TGTGCCAGCAGTCTTACAGGGTTGTGGTCACCCCTCCACTTT.

The V and J genes are TRBV20-1 and TRBJ1-2, with 11 bases lining up with TRBD1. Per germline, CDR1 DFQATT and CDR2 SNEGSKA (reference sequence). The CDR3 has 14 residues. V lost 4 bases to trimming and J lost 3 bases; unmatched junction nucleotides: 4. The CDR3 sequence: CSATRDRGDYGYTF. The CDR3 DNA reads TGCAGTGCTACCCGGGACAGGGGGGACTATGGCTACACCTTC.

The rearrangement uses TRBV5-1 and TRBJ2-5; 11 bases line up with TRBD2. This CDR3 has 16 amino acids. J gave up 4 bases and V 0 bases, and 5 bases lay outside the gene matches. CDR1 is SGHRS and CDR2 is YFSETQ in the germline V gene. Here the CDR3 DNA reads TGCGCCAGCAGCTTGGTGCTAGCGGGAGGTACAGAGACCCAGTACTTC. Its protein product is CASSLVLAGGTETQYF.

The chain links TRBV28 to TRBJ2-6; 11 nucleotides line up with TRBD2. Per germline, CDR1 MDHEN and CDR2 SYDVKM. The CDR3 spans 19 residues. V gave up 0 bases and J gave up 4 bases; unmatched junction bases: 8. The CDR3 loop is CASSLWTSGIAQGANVLTF. As DNA, the CDR3 is TGTGCCAGCAGTTTATGGACTAGCGGGATTGCTCAAGGGGCCAACGTCCTGACTTTC.

The CDR3 reads CASSQRTGSPVAKNIQYF. The CDR3 DNA reads as TGTGCCAGCAGCCAACGGACAGGGAGTCCGGTAGCCAAAAACATTCAGTACTTC. V and J are TRBV14 and TRBJ2-4; 8 bases match TRBD1. Germline-derived CDR1 and CDR2 are SGHDN and FVKESK. V shed 2 bases, J shed 0 bases, and the junction held 9 bases outside the gene matches. This CDR3 comprises 18 residues.

The CDR3 loop reads CSVDASGNTGELFF. The CDR3 nucleotides read TGCAGCGTTGATGCTAGCGGTAACACCGGGGAGCTGTTTTTT. The chain is built from TRBV29-1 and TRBJ2-2, with 7 bases that match TRBD2. CDR3 length equals 14 residues. The junction had 3 bases not matched to a gene; V was cut back by 3 bases and J by 2 bases. The V gene's germline CDR1 is SQVTM and CDR2 ANQGSEA.

The chain couples TRBV7-2 to TRBJ2-1; the D gene is possibly TRBD1 (6 bases). CDR1 and CDR2 from the germline V gene are SGHTA and FQGNSA. The ends were cut back, 4 bases at V and 2 bases at J, with 9 bases in the middle. The CDR3 loop spans 14 amino acids. CDR3 nucleotide sequence: TGTGCCAGCAGCTCAGGGGTGGCCTACAATGAGCAGTTCTTC. Its protein product is CASSSGVAYNEQFF.

The chain combines TRBV7-2 with TRBJ1-2; the D gene is possibly TRBD1 (6 bases). Per the germline V gene, CDR1 is SGHTA and CDR2 is FQGNSA. This CDR3 has 16 amino acids. The ends were cut back, 1 base at V and 7 bases at J, with 19 bases in the middle. CDR3 region: CASSLVGDTRGGGYTF. The CDR3 DNA sequence: TGTGCCAGCAGCTTAGTAGGGGACACCCGAGGCGGTGGCTACACCTTC.

Note on this clonotype: A clone one base away is much larger, so this may be a read error. The gene calls are TRBV12-3 or TRBV12-4 and TRBJ2-5; 10 positions match TRBD1. TRBJ2-1 matches the DNA end more closely, so the J call is doubtful. The CDR3 contains 15 residues. CDR3 DNA sequence: TGTGCCAGCAGCCCGGACAGGGGGTACCAAGAGACCCAGTTCTTC. This encodes CASSPDRGYQETQFF.

In the case of this clonotype: This may come from a read error, since a much larger clone is one base off. The chain recombines TRBV14 with TRBJ1-1; D gene ambiguous. Germline V lookup: CDR1 SGHDN, CDR2 FVKESK. CDR3 size: 13 residues. DNA of the CDR3: TGTGCCAACAGCCAAGGTGCCAACACTGAAGCTTTCTTT. Translated, it gives CANSQGANTEAFF.